Listed below are T cell receptor beta chains from one sample, sequenced in a study of CD8+CD57+ T cells in acquired aplastic anemia. TCRdb recomputed calls from the reads with MiXCR, one row per CDR3 protein. There are about 270,000 distinct CDR3 sequences in the sample; around 60% occur only once, and roughly 8% lies in the top ten. Source material: sorted CD4+, CD8+, or CD8+CD57+ T cells (not recorded which) from PBMCs. Source of these receptors: a human donor with severe aplastic anemia or a healthy control (not recorded which). The CDR3 runs from the conserved cysteine through the conserved F or W. A D gene is named only where the DNA matches it firmly. Rows give clone size only sometimes, using once, few, many, or a class for an expanded clone.

size	D	V	J	CDR3	DNA
many	-	TRBV30	TRBJ1-2	CAWTWDSPGYGYTF	TGTGCCTGGACCTGGGACTCCCCAGGCTATGGCTACACCTTC
many	-	TRBV7-2	TRBJ1-6	CASSLVAGAGSPLHF	TGTGCCAGCAGCTTAGTAGCAGGGGCTGGGTCACCCCTCCACTTT
-	-	TRBV24-1	TRBJ2-3	CATSDYGIADTQYF	TGTGCCACCAGTGATTACGGGATCGCAGATACGCAGTATTTT
once	-	TRBV2	TRBJ1-1	CASSEPGTEAFF	TGTGCCAGCAGTGAACCTGGGACTGAAGCTTTCTTT
few	TRBD1	TRBV20-1	TRBJ2-2	CSARETGYTSRELFF	TGCAGTGCTAGAGAGACAGGGTATACGTCCCGGGAGCTGTTTTTT
-	-	TRBV20-1	TRBJ2-1	CSARGPQGQGQFF	TGCAGTGCTAGAGGGCCTCAGGGGCAGGGTCAGTTCTTC
many	-	TRBV19	TRBJ2-7	CASSPFSTGSSYEQYF	TGTGCCAGTAGTCCATTCTCCACCGGGAGCTCCTACGAGCAGTACTTC
-	TRBD2	TRBV20-1	TRBJ2-1	CSARDSGRPSINEQFF	TGCAGTGCTAGAGATAGCGGGCGACCTTCTATTAATGAGCAGTTCTTC
-	-	TRBV19	TRBJ1-3	CASNGDQPGNTIYF	TGTGCCAGTAATGGGGACCAACCTGGAAACACCATATATTTT
-	-	TRBV7-2	TRBJ2-7	CASSLSRDSHEQYF	TGTGCCAGCAGCTTATCACGGGATAGTCACGAGCAGTACTTC
few	TRBD1	TRBV7-2	TRBJ2-5	CASSLSRGQQTQYF	TGTGCCAGCAGCCTAAGCAGGGGGCAACAGACCCAGTACTTC
few	-	TRBV20-1	TRBJ1-1	CSARDRSLGMNTEAFF	TGCAGTGCTAGAGATCGTAGCCTGGGGATGAACACTGAAGCTTTCTTT
-	-	TRBV24-1	TRBJ1-2	CATSRTPNYRYTF	TGTGCCACCAGTCGGACTCCTAACTATCGCTACACCTTC
-	-	TRBV7-9	TRBJ1-2	CASIKGWTIDGYTF	TGTGCCAGCATCAAGGGGTGGACGATAGATGGCTACACCTTC
few	-	TRBV7-3	TRBJ1-1	CASSPQENTEAFF	TGTGCCAGCAGCCCCCAGGAAAACACTGAAGCTTTCTTT
few	-	TRBV10-3	TRBJ2-7	CAISESTGATNEQYF	TGTGCCATCAGTGAGTCGACCGGGGCAACGAACGAGCAGTACTTC
-	-	TRBV7-9	TRBJ1-2	CASSSFSGAQIRSYGYTF	TGTGCCAGCAGCTCCTTTTCTGGGGCGCAGATCCGTAGCTATGGCTACACCTTC
-	-	TRBV7-9	TRBJ1-2	CASSLDQGRPNYGYTF	TGTGCCAGCAGCTTAGATCAGGGCAGGCCTAACTATGGCTACACCTTC
-	-	TRBV19	TRBJ1-1	CASSIEGGRTEAFF	TGTGCCAGTAGTATTGAGGGGGGTAGGACTGAAGCTTTCTTT
-	-	TRBV2	TRBJ1-6	CASSEALHF	TGTGCCAGCAGTGAAGCGCTTCATTTC
once	TRBD1	TRBV19	TRBJ1-2	CASSGQVGSYGYTF	TGTGCCAGTAGCGGACAGGTAGGATCATATGGCTACACCTTC
-	-	TRBV2	TRBJ2-1	CASSEVYYRNEQFF	TGTGCCAGCAGTGAGGTTTACTACAGGAATGAGCAGTTCTTC
many	TRBD1	TRBV6-5	TRBJ1-2	CASRQGVNGYTF	TGTGCCAGCAGACAGGGGGTTAATGGCTACACCTTC
many	-	TRBV9	TRBJ1-2	CASSVGGTGRSYGYTF	TGTGCCAGCAGCGTAGGAGGTACAGGGCGGTCCTATGGCTACACCTTC
-	TRBD2	TRBV2	TRBJ2-5	CASRASGMWETQYF	TGTGCCAGCAGAGCTAGCGGGATGTGGGAGACCCAGTACTTC
once	TRBD2	TRBV5-5	TRBJ2-7	CASSTSGGAHEQYF	TGTGCCAGCAGCACTAGCGGGGGGGCCCACGAGCAGTACTTC
few	-	TRBV10-3	TRBJ1-3	CAISRIAGNTIYF	TGTGCCATCAGCAGGATCGCTGGAAACACCATATATTTT
once	-	TRBV7-2	TRBJ2-5	CASSLPSDGNTGETQYF	TGTGCCAGCAGCTTGCCGTCGGACGGTAACACCGGGGAGACCCAGTACTTC
-	-	TRBV7-9	TRBJ2-7	CASSLQGSRYEQYF	TGTGCCAGCAGCTTGCAGGGTTCACGCTACGAGCAGTACTTC
few	TRBD1	TRBV27	TRBJ1-1	CASSPREGARTEAFF	TGTGCCAGCAGTCCCCGGGAGGGGGCGAGGACTGAAGCTTTCTTT
few	-	TRBV15	TRBJ2-1	CATSRVDLSDEQFF	TGTGCCACCAGCAGAGTCGATCTGTCCGATGAGCAGTTCTTC
-	TRBD2	TRBV20-1	TRBJ2-3	CSARDPSGIADTQYF	TGCAGTGCTAGAGACCCTAGCGGGATAGCAGATACGCAGTATTTT
-	-	TRBV14	TRBJ2-7	CARLPDTGTRQQEQYF	TGTGCCAGACTCCCTGACACCGGGACACGGCAGCAGGAGCAGTACTTC
once	TRBD1	TRBV11-2	TRBJ1-1	CASSRLPGQATEAFF	TGTGCCAGCAGCCGGCTGCCGGGACAGGCGACTGAAGCTTTCTTT
-	-	TRBV18	TRBJ1-5	CASSRAQGGNQPQHF	TGTGCCAGCTCAAGGGCGCAGGGAGGCAATCAGCCCCAGCATTTT
once	-	TRBV24-1	TRBJ2-3	CATSDLTSSGASGQYF	TGTGCCACCAGTGATTTGACCTCTAGTGGCGCCAGCGGGCAGTATTTT
-	TRBD1	TRBV5-1	TRBJ1-4	CASSLGTGITRREKLFF	TGCGCCAGCAGCTTGGGGACAGGGATTACACGGAGGGAAAAACTGTTTTTT
many	-	TRBV20-1	TRBJ2-3	CSARGGTDTQYF	TGCAGTGCTAGAGGAGGGACAGATACGCAGTATTTT
-	-	TRBV2	TRBJ2-2	CASCRELFF	TGTGCCAGCTGCAGGGAGCTGTTTTTT
few	-	TRBV24-1	TRBJ2-7	CATSDRVGGPYEQYF	TGTGCCACCAGTGATCGGGTGGGGGGGCCCTACGAGCAGTACTTC